Below are 8 T cell receptor beta chains sequenced from a single sample in a study of T-cell reconstitution after alpha-beta-depleted transplantation in children. This sample's TCRbeta library carried unique molecular identifier barcodes. Each CDR3 protein is one row after TCRdb ran MiXCR on the PCR reads. The sample lists approximately 640,000 distinct CDR3 sequences, over 15% occurring once. Sequenced here: PBMCs from the stem cell graft donor, sampled from the stem cell graft. The receptor set was obtained from a human donor who donated a stem cell graft to a child with acute myeloid leukemia.

The genes are TRBV4-3 and TRBJ2-7; TRBD2 matches at 13 bases. From germline, CDR1 is LGHNA and CDR2 YSLEER. The CDR3 loop spans 14 amino acids. Trimming took 3 bases from V and 4 from J; bases not matched to a gene: 0. The CDR3 sequence: CASSQGLAGYEQYF. The CDR3 DNA follows: TGCGCCAGCAGCCAGGGACTAGCGGGGTACGAGCAGTACTTC.

This clonotype came up many times. The rearrangement uses TRBV10-3 and TRBJ2-7; tentative D call: TRBD2 (5 bases). V lost 0 bases and J lost 2, with 5 bases in between. CDR1 and CDR2 from the germline V gene are ENHRY and SYGVKD. The CDR3 contains 13 residues. CDR3 DNA sequence: TGTGCCATCAGTGAGTCCGGGGCCTACGAGCAGTACGTC. It is translated as CAISESGAYEQYV.

The chain joins TRBV7-6 to TRBJ1-5; 10 bases line up with TRBD1. J gave up 7 bases and V 6 bases, and 6 bases lay outside the gene matches. This CDR3 comprises 14 residues. Looked up from germline, CDR1 is SGHVS and CDR2 is FNYEAQ. The CDR3 nucleotides are TGTGCCAGCAGGCCTGACAGGGGGCGGCAGCCCCAGCATTTT. As protein: CASRPDRGRQPQHF.

As for this clonotype: The junction and the germline gene differ at one end; a read error may be behind it. This chain joins TRBV28 and TRBJ2-1, with a tentative D call TRBD1 (6 bases). Germline CDR1 and CDR2: MDHEN and SYDVKM. There are 13 residues in the CDR3. CDR3 amino acids: CASRTTGSNEHFF. CDR3 bases: TGTGCCAGCAGGACGACAGGCAGCAATGAGCATTTCTTC.

The rearrangement uses TRBV2 and TRBJ1-2; D may be TRBD1 (6 bases). Germline CDR1 reads SNHLY; CDR2 reads FYNNEI. V was cut by 7 bases and J by 1 base, with 16 bases left in between. The CDR3 length is 15 residues. DNA of the CDR3: TGTGCCAGCAAAACTAGACAGGACCTTAACTATGGCTACACCTTC. It translates to CASKTRQDLNYGYTF.

This clonotype was seen only a few times. The chain is built from TRBV20-1 and TRBJ1-1; TRBD1 matches at 8 bases. The trim removed 1 base at V and 0 bases at J, leaving 7 bases unmatched. Germline CDR1 and CDR2: DFQATT and SNEGSKA (reference sequence). This CDR3 spans 16 amino acids. For the CDR3, the DNA is TGCAGTGCTAGAGGTGGACAGGGAAACATGAACACTGAAGCTTTCTTT. Protein sequence: CSARGGQGNMNTEAFF.

The V call is TRBV11-3, the J call TRBJ1-4; no firm D call. Per the germline V gene, CDR1 is SGHNT and CDR2 is YENEEA. The CDR3 contains 15 residues. V was clipped by 2 bases and J by 5 bases, with 12 bases between them. CDR3 coding DNA: TGTGCCAGCAGCTTACACCGACCACCGAATGAAAAACTGTTTTTT. This encodes CASSLHRPPNEKLFF.

The chain employs TRBV27 and TRBJ1-2; D is ambiguous. V was cut by 0 bases and J by 7 bases, with 9 bases left in between. The length of the CDR3 is 13 residues. Germline loops: CDR1 MNHEY, CDR2 SMNVEV (reference sequence). This CDR3 is CASSLSDVGGYTF. DNA of the CDR3: TGTGCCAGCAGTTTATCAGACGTGGGTGGCTACACCTTC.